The entry below describes one T cell receptor beta chain. Antigen: not known. This record belongs to a study of vaccination effects on CD4 cells after COVID-19. As for the study in general: Participants were given two doses of BNT162b2 or mRNA-1273 vaccine.

Profiled with immunoSEQ multiplex PCR; TCRdb holds only in-frame clones, not every one. The profile shows 25,000 to 35,000 clones, approximately 75% of them singletons. Under the ViraFEST assay, PBMC were stimulated with viral peptide pools so that antigen-specific CD4+ T cells expanded. Sequencing was performed afterwards. The culture ran for roughly 10 days before CD4+ T cells were isolated. Having tested negative for nucleocapsid antibodies, the vaccine recipients showed no prior SARS-CoV-2 infection. Supplemented with about 10 IU/ml IL-2 and 10 ug/ml peptides, about 2 million PBMC per well were kept in culture. This TCR was sampled from a human donor who received a COVID-19 vaccine. The starting material was CD4+ T cells from PBMCs cultured with SARS-CoV-2 spike peptides, obtained before COVID-19 vaccination.

CDR3 DNA sequence: TGTGCCAGCAGCTTCCGGGACAGGGGGCCCGAGACCCAGTACTTC. The encoded protein is CASSFRDRGPETQYF. The chain carries TRBV5-4 and TRBJ2-5; 12 positions agree with TRBD1. CDR1 is SGHNT, CDR2 YYREEE, per germline (reference sequence). V was clipped by 2 bases and J by 5 bases; unmatched bases: 4. This CDR3 is 15 amino acids long.